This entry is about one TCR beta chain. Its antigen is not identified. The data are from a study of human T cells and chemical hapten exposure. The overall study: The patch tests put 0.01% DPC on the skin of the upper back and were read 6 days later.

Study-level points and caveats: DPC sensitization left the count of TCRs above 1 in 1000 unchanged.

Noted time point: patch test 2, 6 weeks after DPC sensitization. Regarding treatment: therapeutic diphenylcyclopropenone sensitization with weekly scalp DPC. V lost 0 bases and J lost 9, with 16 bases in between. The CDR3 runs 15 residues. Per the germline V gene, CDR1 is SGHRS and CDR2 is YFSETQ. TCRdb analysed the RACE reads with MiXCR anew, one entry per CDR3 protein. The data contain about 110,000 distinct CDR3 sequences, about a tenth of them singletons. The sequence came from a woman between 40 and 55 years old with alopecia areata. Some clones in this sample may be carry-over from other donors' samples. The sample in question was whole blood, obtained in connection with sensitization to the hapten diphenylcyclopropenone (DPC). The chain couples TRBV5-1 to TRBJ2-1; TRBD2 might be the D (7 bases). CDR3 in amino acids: CASSLVLGGHVEQFF. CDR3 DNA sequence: TGCGCCAGCAGCTTGGTATTGGGGGGGCACGTTGAGCAGTTCTTC.